There are a few counts of the clone carrying this TCR beta chain. Its antigen is as yet unknown. This entry belongs to a study of T cells in localized non-small cell lung cancer. Whole-study findings and limits: Prolonged overall survival went with higher T cell density in the blood. Clonality peaked in uninvolved adjacent lung rather than tumor. Across samples, adjacent lung featured a median around 57 of the top 100 tumor clones.

This CDR3 contains 18 residues. CDR1 is MNHGY and CDR2 is SAAAGT in the germline V gene. J was trimmed by 3 bases and V by 2 bases; bases with no gene match: 6. The table came from immunoSEQ multiplex PCR; TCRdb's copy has only in-frame clones and leaves some out. Of 1,100 or so clones in the sample, about 20% were seen once. This TCR was recovered from a female donor over 55 with stage I squamous cell lung carcinoma. The chain is built from TRBV6-8 and TRBJ2-1, with 14 bases fitting TRBD2. Sequenced material: lung tumor tissue, taken before any cancer treatment. The CDR3 DNA follows: TGTGCCAGCAGTTACCCCGGGACTAGCGGGAGATTCTACAATGAGCAGTTCTTC. Protein sequence: CASSYPGTSGRFYNEQFF.